This T cell receptor (beta chain) originates from a study of post-analysis software for immune sequencing data. Regarding the study as a whole: People with multiple sclerosis had a significantly lower normalized Chao1 diversity than controls did. Higher frequency in patients than in controls was seen for about 5 TRBV segments, with TRBV5-6, TRBV5-1 and TRBV20-1 among them.

The CDR3 length is 17 residues. Trimming took 1 base from V and 3 from J, leaving 17 bases between them. Per the germline V gene, CDR1 is SGHTA and CDR2 is FQGNSA. As for this clonotype: The antigen is undetermined.

Prepared libraries of TCR beta cDNA carried unique molecular identifiers. TCRdb redid the calling of the PCR reads with MiXCR, one entry per CDR3 protein. The sample records 550,000 to 700,000 distinct CDR3 sequences, roughly 40% being singletons. Source material: blood. The chain couples TRBV7-2 to TRBJ2-3, with D tentatively TRBD2 (7 bases). This clonotype was sampled from a girl aged 10 to 17 with multiple sclerosis. CDR3 loop: CASSLGVGGGATDTQYF. The CDR3 coding sequence is TGTGCCAGCAGCTTAGGTGTAGGCGGGGGCGCGACAGATACGCAGTATTTT.